One and the same sample provided the 30 T cell receptor beta chains below, sequenced in a study of regulatory T cells in long-lasting Graves disease. Libraries of TCR beta came from iRepertoire HTBI primers plus Arm-PCR of CDR3 regions. TCRdb itself ran the multiplex PCR reads through MiXCR, one entry per CDR3 protein. Here the sample spans 360,000 or so distinct CDR3 sequences, 15% to 20% being singletons. The time point here: newly diagnosed GD, antithyroid drugs for less than 3 months. Scientists built the TCR library using RNA that was extracted from PBMCs. These data were likewise used in another study, on T cells in Graves' hyperthyroidism and ophthalmopathy.

The sample here was peripheral blood mononuclear cells (PBMCs), taken at new diagnosis, from a patient treated with antithyroid drugs. These receptors were obtained from a woman between 18 and 30 years old with Graves disease.

This clonotype has a handful of counts. The chain employs TRBV20-1 and TRBJ2-2; a weak D match, TRBD1 (6 bases). Trimming took off 4 bases at V and 4 bases at J, with 13 bases between the two ends. Germline lookup yields CDR1 DFQATT and CDR2 SNEGSKA (reference sequence). CDR3 length: 14 amino acids. In nucleotides, the CDR3 is TGCAGTGCTAATCGGGACACCTCCACCGGGGAGCTGTTTTTT. Translating gives CSANRDTSTGELFF.

The V call is TRBV4-2, the J call TRBJ1-5, with D possibly being TRBD1 (6 bases). V gave up 1 base and J gave up 3 bases, with 10 bases separating them. The germline gives CDR1 LGHNA, CDR2 YNFKEQ. This CDR3 spans 15 amino acids. The CDR3 region has the DNA TGTGCCAGCAGCCAAGTCCCAGGGGACAATCAGCCCCAGCATTTT. As protein: CASSQVPGDNQPQHF.

This clonotype was seen many times. The CDR3 is CASPVLYTDTQYF. The CDR3, as DNA: TGTGCCAGCCCCGTCCTGTACACAGATACGCAGTATTTT. The chain uses TRBV2 and TRBJ2-3; D uncertain. This CDR3 has 13 residues. V lost 8 bases, J lost 2 bases, and 11 bases lay in between. The germline V gene has CDR1 SNHLY and CDR2 FYNNEI. Combining the CDR3 with reference TRBV2 and TRBJ2-3 gives the whole variable domain EPEVTQTPSHQVTQMGQEVILRCVPISNHLYFYWYRQILGQKVEFLVSFYNNEISEKSEIFDDQFSVERPDGSNFTLKIRSTKLEDSAMYFCASPVLYTDTQYFGPGTRLTVL.

This clonotype came up a few times. The V and J genes are TRBV6-5 and TRBJ2-1; the match to TRBD2 covers 12 bases. V shed 4 bases and J 10 bases; nucleotides not matched to a gene: 11. The germline V gene has CDR1 MNHEY and CDR2 SVGAGI. The CDR3 covers 16 residues. The CDR3 region has the DNA TGTGCCAGCAGTTCGGGGGGACTAGCGGGTACAGGGGAGCAGTTCTTC. Its translation is CASSSGGLAGTGEQFF.

This clonotype was detected only a few times. This chain connects TRBV20-1 to TRBJ2-6; TRBD2 is a possible D gene (5 bases). V shed 6 bases and J shed 3 bases, with 9 bases lying between them. The CDR3 spans 13 residues. Looked up from germline, CDR1 is DFQATT and CDR2 is SNEGSKA (reference sequence). The DNA for the CDR3 is TGCAGTGCACGAGGAGGTGGGGCCAACGTCCTGACTTTC. It specifies CSARGGGANVLTF.

At least ten counts were recorded for this clonotype. The gene calls are TRBV5-5 and TRBJ1-1; no clear D. The CDR3 consists of 14 residues. Trimming pared 4 bases from V and 4 bases from J, leaving 14 bases between. Germline CDR1 and CDR2: SGHKS and YYEKEE (reference sequence). The CDR3, as DNA: TGTGCCAGCAGCCCTGAGGCAGGAGGCACTGAAGCTTTCTTT. It is translated as CASSPEAGGTEAFF.

The rearrangement uses TRBV20-1 and TRBJ1-5; D gene uncertain. Germline V CDR1 and CDR2: DFQATT, SNEGSKA (reference sequence). The CDR3 loop spans 13 amino acids. V lost 6 bases and J lost 7, with 16 bases in between. The CDR3 DNA reads as TGCAGTGCCCACCAGCGTGGGAGACAGCCCCAGCATTTT. It encodes CSAHQRGRQPQHF.

With regard to this clonotype: This likely traces to a read error, being one base from a far larger clone. The rearrangement links TRBV2 to TRBJ2-7; a possible D gene is TRBD2 (6 bases). CDR1 is SNHLY and CDR2 is FYNNEI in the germline V gene. V dropped 2 bases and J dropped 7 bases, with 12 bases sitting between them. CDR3 length: 13 residues. CDR3 bases: TGTGCCAGCAGTGAACAGGACTACAATGAGCAGTACTTC. It specifies CASSEQDYNEQYF. Variable domain in full (rest from reference TRBV2 and TRBJ2-7): EPEVTQTPSHQVTQMGQEVILRCVPISNHLYFYWYRQILGQKVEFLVSFYNNEISEKSEIFDDQFSVERPDGSNFTLKIRSTKLEDSAMYFCASSEQDYNEQYFGPGTRLTVT.

This clonotype was seen many times. V and J are TRBV6-1 and TRBJ2-1; tentatively, D is TRBD1 (6 bases). CDR1 MNHNS and CDR2 SASEGT come from the germline V gene. The CDR3 is 14 residues long. The V and J ends lost 0 bases and 6 bases respectively, with 9 bases between them. The DNA of the CDR3 is TGTGCCAGCAGTGAAGCGCTAGGGGGCAATGAGCAGTTCTTC. This gives the protein CASSEALGGNEQFF.

This clonotype turned up a few times. The genes are TRBV5-1 and TRBJ1-6; D is uncertain. The germline gives CDR1 SGHRS, CDR2 YFSETQ. The ends were cut back, 2 bases at V and 5 bases at J, with 11 bases in the middle. There are 15 residues in the CDR3. CDR3 sequence reads: CASSFQVADNSPLHF. Written as DNA, the CDR3 is TGCGCCAGCAGCTTTCAGGTGGCCGATAATTCACCCCTCCACTTT.

This clonotype was seen at least ten times. This chain uses TRBV6-1 with TRBJ2-1, with D perhaps TRBD2 (5 bases). This CDR3 spans 16 amino acids. V gave up 7 bases and J gave up 3 bases, with 19 bases separating them. Germline V gene sequence: CDR1 MNHNS, CDR2 SASEGT. CDR3 DNA sequence: TGTGCCAGCACCTATACCCCGAGGGCGTTCTACAATGAGCAGTTCTTC. This codes for CASTYTPRAFYNEQFF.

This clonotype was seen a few times. This chain connects TRBV11-1 to TRBJ2-3; 8 nucleotides align to TRBD2. Germline loops: CDR1 SGHAT, CDR2 FQDESV (reference sequence). V lost 3 bases to trimming and J lost 6 bases; unmatched junction nucleotides: 11. The CDR3 covers 16 residues. The CDR3: CASSFFPGLGADTQYF. CDR3 DNA: TGTGCCAGCAGCTTCTTTCCGGGACTAGGCGCTGATACGCAGTATTTT.

This clonotype was counted between two and nine times. The genes are TRBV15 and TRBJ1-5, with D perhaps TRBD1 (5 bases). Germline V lookup: CDR1 LNHNV, CDR2 YYDKDF (reference sequence). This CDR3 is built from 16 residues. Trimming left V 1 base short and J 0 bases short, with 10 bases between. This chain's CDR3 is CATSRGRQISNQPQHF. The CDR3 coding sequence is TGTGCCACCAGCAGAGGACGACAGATTAGCAATCAGCCCCAGCATTTT.

This clonotype came up many times. This chain connects TRBV27 to TRBJ2-7; 10 bases map to TRBD1. The CDR3 is made up of 14 amino acids. Germline V gives CDR1 MNHEY, CDR2 SMNVEV (reference sequence). J was trimmed by 5 bases and V by 5 bases; bases with no gene match: 6. The CDR3 sequence: CASSPTTGGHEQYF. CDR3 DNA sequence: TGTGCCAGCAGTCCAACGACAGGGGGCCACGAGCAGTACTTC.

A note on this clonotype: A much larger clone is a single base away; this may be a read error. The conserved final phenylalanine or tryptophan is absent from the CDR3, which likely points to a read error. The chain combines TRBV6-2 or TRBV6-3 with TRBJ2-7, with TRBD2 matching over 9 bases. CDR1 is MNHEY, CDR2 SVGEGT, per germline. This CDR3 has 16 residues. V was clipped by 2 bases and J by 4 bases; unmatched bases: 9. The CDR3, as DNA: TGTGCCAGCAGTTACGGGCTAGCGGGGACATATTACGAGCAGTACCTC. Translating gives CASSYGLAGTYYEQYL.

The genes are TRBV9 and TRBJ1-3; TRBD1 might be the D (5 bases). The CDR3 is 13 residues long. The ends were cut back, 4 bases at V and 8 bases at J, with 13 bases in the middle. Germline V gene lookup returns CDR1 SGDLS and CDR2 YYNGEE. CDR3 DNA: TGTGCCAGCAGCCCGGAAGGGGCCCACACCATATATTTT. Its protein is CASSPEGAHTIYF. The whole variable domain, filled in from reference TRBV9 and TRBJ1-3, reads DSGVTQTPKHLITATGQRVTLRCSPRSGDLSVYWYQQSLDQGLQFLIQYYNGEERAKGNILERFSAQQFPDLHSELNLSSLELGDSALYFCASSPEGAHTIYFGEGSWLTVV.

Concerning this clonotype itself: This may come from a read error, since a much larger clone is one base off. The rearrangement joins TRBV9 to TRBJ2-3; D not resolved. The germline V gene has CDR1 SGDLS and CDR2 YYNGEE. There are 13 residues in the CDR3. The CDR3 spells CTSSVGMGDTQYF. In DNA form, the CDR3 reads TGTACCAGCAGCGTAGGGATGGGAGATACGCAGTATTTT.

Many counts were recorded for this clonotype. The gene calls are TRBV20-1 and TRBJ2-7; 10 positions agree with TRBD2. Germline V lookup: CDR1 DFQATT, CDR2 SNEGSKA (reference sequence). The CDR3 runs 16 residues. J gave up 3 bases and V 0 bases, and 8 bases lay outside the gene matches. CDR3 protein: CSARDLWTSGFYEQYF. CDR3 DNA: TGCAGTGCTAGAGATCTGTGGACTAGCGGATTCTACGAGCAGTACTTC.

This clonotype was counted many times. V is TRBV11-2 and J is TRBJ1-1; D unresolved. The length of the CDR3 is 11 residues. Germline V CDR1 and CDR2: SGHAT, FQNNGV. Trimming left V 2 bases short and J 8 bases short, with 6 bases between. The DNA of the CDR3 is TGTGCCAGCAGCTTATTCCGAGAAGCTTTCTTT. Translation: CASSLFREAFF.

This clonotype has a handful of counts. This chain links TRBV3-1 with TRBJ1-5; 7 bases are shared with TRBD1. The germline V gene encodes CDR1 LGHDT and CDR2 YNNKEL (reference sequence). The length of the CDR3 is 16 residues. After removal of 1 base from V and 4 bases from J, the junction contained 7 bases not matched to a gene. The CDR3 sequence is CASSQGTGAANQPQHF. As DNA, the CDR3 is TGTGCCAGCAGCCAAGGGACAGGAGCGGCAAATCAGCCCCAGCATTTT.

This clonotype came up many times. The gene calls are TRBV20-1 and TRBJ2-7; TRBD2 matches at 9 bases. The V gene's germline CDR1 is DFQATT and CDR2 SNEGSKA (reference sequence). With 2 bases clipped from V and 4 bases from J, the junction kept 6 bases outside the gene matches. CDR3 size: 14 residues. In DNA form, the CDR3 reads TGCAGTGCTAGAAAGGCGGGGGGGGGATACGAGCAGTACTTC. Protein sequence: CSARKAGGGYEQYF.

J is TRBJ2-1 and V is TRBV10-3; TRBD1 aligns across 8 bases. Germline V gene sequence: CDR1 ENHRY, CDR2 SYGVKD. The J segment lost 1 base and the V segment lost 0 bases, leaving 2 bases of the junction unmatched. The CDR3 has 16 amino acids. In DNA form, the CDR3 reads TGTGCCATCAGTGAGTCGCAGGGGGCATCCTACAATGAGCAGTTCTTC. Its translation is CAISESQGASYNEQFF.

This clonotype was seen more than once but under ten times. The gene calls are TRBV30 and TRBJ1-3, with no clear D. CDR3 size: 11 residues. Trimming left V 4 bases short and J 8 bases short, with 9 bases between. Germline lookup yields CDR1 GTSNPN and CDR2 SVGIG (reference sequence). The CDR3 here is CAWTYGDTIYF. The CDR3 nucleotides are TGTGCCTGGACCTACGGTGACACCATATATTTT.

This clonotype was counted only a few times. The gene calls are TRBV5-1 and TRBJ1-3; D uncertain. This CDR3 is built from 17 residues. V was cut by 0 bases and J by 0 bases, with 13 bases left in between. CDR1 is SGHRS, CDR2 YFSETQ, per germline. The CDR3 sequence: CASSLGAGLSSGNTIYF. The CDR3 DNA sequence: TGCGCCAGCAGCTTGGGGGCGGGATTGAGCTCTGGAAACACCATATATTTT.

In its sample, this clonotype was seen many times. This chain uses TRBV2 with TRBJ2-2; 7 bases fit TRBD1. CDR1 is SNHLY, CDR2 FYNNEI, per germline. Unmatched junction bases numbered 5, after V lost 0 bases and J lost 4 bases. The CDR3 sequence is 16 residues long. CDR3 bases: TGTGCCAGCAGTGAAGCGCGCGCAGGGGGCACCGGGGAGCTGTTTTTT. Translating gives CASSEARAGGTGELFF.

This clonotype was picked up many times. The chain employs TRBV12-3 or TRBV12-4 and TRBJ2-3; D may be TRBD1 (5 bases). Trimming took off 5 bases at V and 4 bases at J, with 10 bases between the two ends. The CDR3 totals 13 residues. The CDR3 DNA sequence: TGTGCCAGCAGTAAGGGGTTCCCAGATACGCAGTATTTT. This gives the protein CASSKGFPDTQYF.

This clonotype was counted ten times or more. The genes are TRBV18 and TRBJ1-5; 10 bases are a match to TRBD1. Germline V CDR1 and CDR2: KGHSH, LQKENI. The V segment lost 2 bases and the J segment 4 bases; nucleotides outside the gene matches: 2. This CDR3 spans 15 amino acids. CDR3 nucleotides: TGTGCCAGCTCACCAGGACAGGGGGGAAATCAGCCCCAGCATTTT. Residues: CASSPGQGGNQPQHF.

There are a few counts of this clonotype. This chain uses TRBV9 with TRBJ1-4, with TRBD1 matching over 7 bases. Per the germline V gene, CDR1 is SGDLS and CDR2 is YYNGEE. V lost 2 bases to trimming and J lost 3 bases; unmatched junction nucleotides: 1. The CDR3 covers 14 residues. The CDR3 DNA follows: TGTGCCAGCAGCGTTCAGGGGGCTAATGAAAAACTGTTTTTT. This sequence encodes CASSVQGANEKLFF.

This clonotype was observed many times. The rearrangement links TRBV30 to TRBJ1-1, with 10 bases fitting TRBD1. The germline gives CDR1 GTSNPN, CDR2 SVGIG (reference sequence). CDR3 length equals 15 residues. V lost 1 base and J lost 0; bases outside the gene matches: 2. The CDR3 is CAWSEGTGVNTEAFF. The DNA of the CDR3 is TGTGCCTGGAGTGAAGGGACAGGGGTGAACACTGAAGCTTTCTTT.

This clonotype was recorded a few times. V usage is TRBV12-3 or TRBV12-4 and J usage is TRBJ1-5; D remains ambiguous. V was clipped by 0 bases and J by 1 base, with 10 bases between them. The CDR3 contains 16 residues. CDR3 sequence: CASSLADARSNQPQHF. In nucleotides, the CDR3 is TGTGCCAGCAGTTTAGCCGACGCGAGGAGCAATCAGCCCCAGCATTTT.